These T cell receptor beta chains were read from a single sample in a study of OX40 agonist ivuxolimab in advanced cancers. TCRdb's table, derived via immunoSEQ multiplex PCR, lists solely in-frame clones and lacks some. The sample yields over 70,000 clones, about nine tenths seen once. Sample: CD4+ or CD8+ T cells sorted from blood, taken in a trial of the OX40 agonist ivuxolimab. The receptors shown here come from an adult with an advanced solid tumor such as melanoma, head and neck, liver or kidney cancer. The CDR3 runs from the conserved cysteine through the conserved F or W. The D gene is left open where the match is weak. The listing skips clone size in some rows; elsewhere it reads once, few, many or a size class.

D	length	V	size	J	CDR3	DNA
NA	15	TRBV21-1	NA	TRBJ1-5	CAPPAGRGSNQPQHF	TGTGCCCCCCCCGCAGGGCGAGGGAGCAATCAGCCCCAGCATTTT
TRBD1	14	TRBV27	NA	TRBJ2-7	CASSPGTGGHEQYF	TGTGCCAGCAGTCCCGGGACAGGGGGCCACGAGCAGTACTTC
NA	16	TRBV27	NA	TRBJ2-1	CASSPSAGDKDNEQFF	TGTGCCAGCAGCCCGTCAGCCGGGGACAAGGACAATGAGCAGTTCTTC
NA	12	TRBV29-1	NA	TRBJ1-1	CSVRVIGTEAFF	TGCAGCGTTCGGGTAATTGGCACTGAAGCTTTCTTT
TRBD1	16	TRBV7-3	NA	TRBJ2-2	CASSHGDRDFTGELFF	TGTGCCAGCAGCCACGGGGACAGGGATTTTACCGGGGAGCTGTTTTTT
NA	11	TRBV20-1	once	TRBJ2-7	CSAKVVYEQYF	TGCAGTGCTAAGGTGGTATACGAGCAGTACTTC
TRBD2	13	TRBV27	NA	TRBJ2-1	CASSFAGGNEQFF	TGTGCCAGCAGTTTCGCGGGAGGGAATGAGCAGTTCTTC
TRBD1	13	TRBV27	NA	TRBJ1-2	CASSPDRVYGYTF	TGTGCCAGCAGCCCGGACAGGGTCTATGGCTACACCTTC
NA	12	TRBV19	NA	TRBJ2-3	CASSIYGDRQYF	TGTGCCAGTAGTATCTATGGGGATCGGCAGTATTTT
NA	13	TRBV19	few	TRBJ1-5	CASSTPYNQPQHF	TGTGCCAGTAGTACACCATACAATCAGCCCCAGCATTTT
NA	12	TRBV27	once	TRBJ1-5	CASGYSNQPQHF	TGTGCCAGCGGATATAGCAATCAGCCCCAGCATTTT
NA	13	TRBV6-1	NA	TRBJ2-7	CASSDYGDYEQYF	TGTGCCAGCAGTGACTATGGAGACTACGAGCAGTACTTC
NA	14	TRBV7-9	NA	TRBJ2-7	CASSPQSGVHEQYF	TGTGCCAGCAGCCCCCAATCAGGGGTCCACGAGCAGTACTTC
NA	13	TRBV28	NA	TRBJ2-7	CASSLEQNYEQYF	TGTGCCAGCAGTTTAGAACAGAATTACGAGCAGTACTTC
NA	14	TRBV6-1	NA	TRBJ1-4	CASSVPGWQEKLFF	TGTGCCAGCAGCGTGCCAGGGTGGCAGGAAAAACTGTTTTTT
NA	16	TRBV5-1	NA	TRBJ1-4	CASSLGRPSDREKLFF	TGCGCCAGCAGCCTTGGACGCCCTTCGGATCGTGAAAAACTGTTTTTT
TRBD1	15	TRBV5-6	NA	TRBJ2-1	CASSFLTGGWNEQFF	TGTGCCAGCAGCTTCCTCACAGGGGGCTGGAATGAGCAGTTCTTC
NA	14	TRBV10-1	NA	TRBJ2-3	CASSESYATDTQYF	TGCGCCAGCAGTGAGTCGTACGCTACAGATACGCAGTATTTT
TRBD2	15	TRBV4-1	once	TRBJ2-1	CASSQEPSGTNEQFF	TGCGCCAGCAGCCAAGAACCTAGCGGGACGAATGAGCAGTTCTTC
NA	12	TRBV7-9	NA	TRBJ2-1	CASSGDIDEQFF	TGTGCCAGCAGCGGGGACATTGATGAGCAGTTCTTC
TRBD1	14	TRBV30	NA	TRBJ2-5	CAGTGTVEQETQYF	TGTGCCGGGACCGGGACAGTCGAGCAGGAGACCCAGTACTTC
NA	14	TRBV7-9	NA	TRBJ2-7	CASSRDTSSYEQYF	TGTGCCAGCAGCCGAGACACCAGCTCCTACGAGCAGTACTTC
NA	13	TRBV5-8	NA	TRBJ2-1	CASSPTQFNEQFF	TGTGCCAGCAGCCCGACCCAGTTCAATGAGCAGTTCTTC
NA	14	TRBV5-1	NA	TRBJ1-2	CASSLAGASYGYTF	TGCGCCAGCAGCTTAGCAGGGGCGTCCTATGGCTACACCTTC
NA	17	TRBV7-2	NA	TRBJ1-4	CASSDDVGGSTNEKLFF	TGTGCCAGCAGCGACGATGTTGGAGGGAGCACTAATGAAAAACTGTTTTTT
TRBD1	14	TRBV2	NA	TRBJ1-4	CASTKQGVLEKLFF	TGTGCCAGCACCAAACAGGGGGTTCTTGAAAAACTGTTTTTT
NA	15	TRBV7-9	once	TRBJ2-1	CASSHTGTVNNEQFF	TGTGCCAGCAGCCACACCGGGACGGTAAACAATGAGCAGTTCTTC
NA	12	TRBV19	NA	TRBJ1-2	CATGREGPGYTF	TGTGCCACCGGGCGGGAGGGGCCTGGCTACACCTTC
TRBD2	16	TRBV27	NA	TRBJ2-3	CASSLALAGVSDTQYF	TGTGCCAGCAGTTTGGCCCTAGCGGGAGTGTCGGATACGCAGTATTTT
NA	13	TRBV11-2	NA	TRBJ1-5	CASSLTVVQPQHF	TGTGCCAGCAGCCTTACCGTGGTTCAGCCCCAGCATTTT
NA	14	TRBV4-2	NA	TRBJ1-1	CASSPSRWTTEAFF	TGTGCCAGCAGCCCCTCCCGGTGGACCACTGAAGCTTTCTTT
TRBD2	17	TRBV5-1	NA	TRBJ2-1	CASSRRSTSGGIDEQFF	TGCGCCAGCAGCCGACGCTCAACTAGCGGGGGGATCGATGAGCAGTTCTTC
NA	13	TRBV30	NA	TRBJ2-7	CAWTRPNSYEQYF	TGTGCCTGGACAAGACCAAACTCCTACGAGCAGTACTTC
NA	14	TRBV27	NA	TRBJ1-1	CATRLAGKNTEAFF	TGTGCCACCCGCTTGGCGGGAAAGAACACTGAAGCTTTCTTT
TRBD2	16	TRBV5-1	NA	TRBJ2-1	CASSRSSGGAGNEQFF	TGCGCCAGCAGCCGCTCTAGCGGGGGGGCCGGTAATGAGCAGTTCTTC
NA	15	TRBV15	once	TRBJ2-3	CATSRGRRGADTQYF	TGTGCCACCAGCAGAGGACGACGGGGCGCAGATACGCAGTATTTT
NA	14	TRBV7-8	NA	TRBJ1-5	CASSRDKAYQPQHF	TGTGCCAGCAGCCGGGACAAAGCCTATCAGCCCCAGCATTTT
NA	15	TRBV10-3	NA	TRBJ2-5	CAISESSDASETQYF	TGTGCCATCAGTGAGTCGTCAGACGCCAGCGAGACCCAGTACTTC
TRBD2	15	TRBV7-9	NA	TRBJ2-7	CASSLLAGTSYEQYF	TGTGCCAGCAGCCTACTAGCGGGAACTTCCTACGAGCAGTACTTC
NA	13	TRBV27	few	TRBJ2-1	CASSFAPNNEQFF	TGTGCCAGCAGTTTTGCCCCGAACAATGAGCAGTTCTTC
NA	10	TRBV2	few	TRBJ2-7	CASTQGAQYF	TGTGCCAGCACCCAGGGAGCGCAGTACTTC
NA	15	TRBV7-9	NA	TRBJ2-1	CASSLVGTGGNEQFF	TGTGCCAGCAGCTTAGTGGGAACTGGGGGCAATGAGCAGTTCTTC
TRBD1	12	TRBV27	NA	TRBJ2-7	CASRTGFYEQYF	TGTGCCAGCAGGACAGGGTTCTACGAGCAGTACTTC
TRBD2	12	TRBV2	NA	TRBJ2-7	CASRTSGYEQYF	TGTGCCAGCAGGACTAGCGGATACGAGCAGTACTTC
TRBD1	17	TRBV27	NA	TRBJ1-1	CASSFLGQGVANTEAFF	TGTGCCAGCAGTTTTTTGGGCCAGGGGGTGGCGAACACTGAAGCTTTCTTT
NA	15	TRBV5-5	NA	TRBJ2-1	CASTGPARSYNEQFF	TGTGCCAGCACCGGGCCAGCGCGCTCCTACAATGAGCAGTTCTTC
NA	13	TRBV7-6	NA	TRBJ1-2	CASSLPPLLGYTF	TGTGCCAGCAGCTTACCCCCGCTCCTGGGCTACACCTTC
TRBD2	16	TRBV28	NA	TRBJ2-1	CASSARTSGRDNEQFF	TGTGCCAGCAGTGCCCGGACTAGCGGGAGGGACAATGAGCAGTTCTTC
TRBD1	15	TRBV7-9	NA	TRBJ1-1	CASSTRGDRNTEAFF	TGTGCCAGCAGCACGAGAGGGGACAGAAACACTGAAGCTTTCTTT
NA	16	TRBV21-1	NA	TRBJ1-1	CASSGEGECMNTEAFF	TGTGCCAGCAGCGGGGAGGGGGAGTGCATGAACACTGAAGCTTTCTTT
TRBD1	15	TRBV9	NA	TRBJ2-7	CASSVAGQGAYEQYF	TGTGCCAGCAGCGTAGCAGGACAGGGGGCTTACGAGCAGTACTTC
NA	15	TRBV7-8	NA	TRBJ2-2	CASSLVEMNTGELFF	TGTGCCAGCAGCTTAGTCGAGATGAACACCGGGGAGCTGTTTTTT
TRBD2	18	TRBV4-2	NA	TRBJ2-5	CASSQDLIAGSLKETQYF	TGTGCCAGCAGCCAAGATCTAATAGCGGGGTCTTTAAAAGAGACCCAGTACTTC
NA	13	TRBV11-2	NA	TRBJ2-1	CASSLGPYNEQFF	TGTGCCAGCAGCTTAGGGCCGTACAATGAGCAGTTCTTC
TRBD2	12	TRBV27	NA	TRBJ2-5	CASAKGGQGRYF	TGTGCCAGTGCAAAGGGAGGGCAGGGACGGTACTTC